Reported below is one T cell receptor (beta chain). This receptor's antigen is unknown. It has no much larger one-base neighbor in the sample; base qualities were not kept. TCRbeta CDR3 regions were amplified from genomic DNA using the immunoSEQ Assay, a bias-controlled multiplex PCR. The authors processed their data as follows. The number of nucleated cells in each sample was estimated from the amplification of reference gene primers within the assay. To quantify the absolute abundance of each unique TCRbeta CDR3 rearrangement, sequence reads were collapsed and filtered. For each sample, productive Simpson clonality was calculated as the square root of Simpson's diversity index over productive rearrangements. TCRdb re-hosts the immuneACCESS table, in-frame sequences only. Its copies lack some clones; in the studies checked, an unresolved V gene accounts for under half of them, and the cause for the rest is not known. The D gene and trimming were derived from the DNA, and the V and J assignments and clone size from that table. In all, the sample holds about 300,000 clones, and 85% to 90% of those were seen once. About 4.2% of the sample lies in the top ten.

Participants in the prospective study were enrolled through a virtual design, were aged roughly 18 to 100 years, and lived in roughly 25 United States geographic areas. In the prospective study, cohorts were assigned on the basis of participant-reported clinical history obtained from a screening survey and a study questionnaire. For ImmuneRACE Cohort 3, a participant was defined as recovered based on two consecutive negative NP/OP PCR tests, clearance by a healthcare professional, or resolution of symptoms. Each participant in the prospective study had whole blood, serum and a nasopharyngeal or oropharyngeal swab collected by mobile phlebotomists. Participants in the prospective study had the option to provide additional blood draws and questionnaires over a roughly two-month period. Blood samples from the prospective study were shipped frozen or at room temperature prior to DNA extraction. This sample is drawn from a study of blood T cell repertoires in COVID-19 (dated by TCRdb to about 2020). For context, the study as a whole: The collaborator samples originated in the United States, Italy and Spain and spanned the acute and convalescent phases of COVID-19. The sample metadata nearly always contained a de-identified subject ID, COVID-19 status, age in years and sex. The material from the prospective study consisted of cDNA or gDNA derived from T cells, B-cell-depleted T cells, or PBMCs. Samples were obtained from the ongoing ImmuneRACE study (first 160 participants) and from 1,254 subjects provided by 6 global collaborators. HLA class I and class II types, where available, came from metadata supplied by the sample provider rather than from assay-based typing. Subjects who had been exposed to COVID-19, were actively infected with it, or had recovered from it provided the deeply sampled blood TCRbeta repertoires that made up the dataset. A freely available public database, intended as a resource for researchers studying the immune response to SARS-CoV-2, is where the repertoires were released. On the study overall, not on this receptor specifically: How much clinical and demographic metadata was included differed by source and by participant, and the metadata was provided uncurated.

The germline V gene encodes CDR1 MDHEN and CDR2 SYDVKM. A distance of 14 bases separates the germline ends of V and J, which lose 5 bases and 7 bases respectively. Its CDR3 holds 13 amino acids, cysteine through phenylalanine. Only the CDR3 DNA is retained, 39 bases long and in frame from the first base. The receptor comes from a man aged 25 to 40 who had recovered from COVID-19. Sequencing was performed on PBMCs or T cells enriched from blood (not recorded which). The rearranged segments are TRBV28 and TRBJ1-2, with no D gene named confidently. The nucleotides read TGTGCCAGCAGTCCCCCGCCCAGGCGTGGCTACACCTTC. This sequence encodes CASSPPPRRGYTF.